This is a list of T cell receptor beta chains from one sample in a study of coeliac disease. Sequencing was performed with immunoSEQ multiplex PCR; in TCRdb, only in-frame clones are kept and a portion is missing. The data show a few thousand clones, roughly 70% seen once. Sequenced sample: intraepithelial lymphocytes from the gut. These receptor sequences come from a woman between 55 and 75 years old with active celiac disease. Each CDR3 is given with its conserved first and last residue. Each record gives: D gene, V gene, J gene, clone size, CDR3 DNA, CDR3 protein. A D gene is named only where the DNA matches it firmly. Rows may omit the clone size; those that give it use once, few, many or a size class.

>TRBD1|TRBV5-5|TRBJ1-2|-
TGTGCCAGCAGCAGCCATCCGGGACAGGTCAGCTATGGCTACACCTTT
CASSSHPGQVSYGYTF
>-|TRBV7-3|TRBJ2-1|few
TGTGCCAGCAGCTTAAATAACTACCTAAGCTCCTACAATGAGCAGTTCTTC
CASSLNNYLSSYNEQFF
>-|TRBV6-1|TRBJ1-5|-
TGTGCCAGCAGTGAAGAGGGGAGGAGGGGAGGCCAGCCCCAGCATTTT
CASSEEGRRGGQPQHF
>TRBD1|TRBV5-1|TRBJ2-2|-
TGCGCCAGCAGCTTCCGGACAGGGGACCCCGGGGAGCTGTTTTTT
CASSFRTGDPGELFF
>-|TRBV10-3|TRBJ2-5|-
TGTGCCATCAGTGGGGGTTCGGCGGGAGAGACCCAGTACTTC
CAISGGSAGETQYF
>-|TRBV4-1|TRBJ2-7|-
TGCGCCAGCAGCCAAGATCTGAGGACACTCAACTGGTCACCGTCCTCCTACGAGCAGTACTTC
CASSQDLRTLNWSPSSYEQYF
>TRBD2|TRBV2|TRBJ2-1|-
TGTGCCAGCAGTTCTAGCGGGGGGTGGAATGAGCAGTTCTTC
CASSSSGGWNEQFF
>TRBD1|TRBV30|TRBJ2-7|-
TGTGCCTGGAGTGTGGGACAGACGTTTCGGCAGTACTTC
CAWSVGQTFRQYF
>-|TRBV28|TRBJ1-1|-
TGTGCCAGCAAGGGGGAAGTTTCGAACACTGAAGCTTTCTTT
CASKGEVSNTEAFF
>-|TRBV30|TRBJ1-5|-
TGTGCCTGGAGTTCCGGGACAACCAATCAGCCCCAGCATTTT
CAWSSGTTNQPQHF
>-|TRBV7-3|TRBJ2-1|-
TGTGCCAGCCGCTTCCAGGGACTCCCTTACAATGAGCAGTTCTTC
CASRFQGLPYNEQFF
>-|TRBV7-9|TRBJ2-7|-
TGTGCCAGCAGCTTAGCGGGGGGGCGAAACGAGCAGTACTTC
CASSLAGGRNEQYF
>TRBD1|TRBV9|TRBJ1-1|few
TGTGCCAGCAGCGTTGGGACAGGTCGGAACACTGAAGCTTTCTTT
CASSVGTGRNTEAFF
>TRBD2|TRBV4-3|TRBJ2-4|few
TGCGCCAGCAGCCCCGGACTAGCGGGAATACTAGCCAAAAACATTCAGTACTTC
CASSPGLAGILAKNIQYF
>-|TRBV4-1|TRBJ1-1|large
TGCGCCAGCAGCCTCCTCAGGGAAAGGGACACTGAAGCTTTCTTT
CASSLLRERDTEAFF
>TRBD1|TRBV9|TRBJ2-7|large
TGTGCCAGCAGCGGAACAGGGGGTTCCTACGAGCAGTACTTC
CASSGTGGSYEQYF
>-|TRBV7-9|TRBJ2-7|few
TGTGCCAGCAGCCCCCGCGGGACAGACTTCTCCTACGAGCAGTACTTC
CASSPRGTDFSYEQYF
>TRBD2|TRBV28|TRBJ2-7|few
TGTGCCAGCAGAGCCACACTAGCGGGAGTAAGGTACGAGCAGTACTTC
CASRATLAGVRYEQYF
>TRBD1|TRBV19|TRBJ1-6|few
TGTGCCAGTAGGCGACAGGGGCGAGTTTGGAATTCACCCCTCCACTTT
CASRRQGRVWNSPLHF
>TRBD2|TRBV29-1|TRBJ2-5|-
TGCAGCGTCCTCATAGCGGGGGGGGTAGGGCAAGAGACCCAGTACTTC
CSVLIAGGVGQETQYF
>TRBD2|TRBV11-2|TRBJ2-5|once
TGTGCCAGCAGCGTCGGGACTAGCGGTCAAGAGACCCAGTACTTC
CASSVGTSGQETQYF
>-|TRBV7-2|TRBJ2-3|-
TGTGCCAGCAGCTCTGACACCCTCGCTATACCCCCAGATACGCAGTATTTT
CASSSDTLAIPPDTQYF
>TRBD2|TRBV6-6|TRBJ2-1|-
TGTGCCAGCAGTTACCTAGCGGGAGGAGCCTATGAGCAGTTCTTC
CASSYLAGGAYEQFF
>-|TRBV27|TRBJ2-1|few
TGTGCCAGCTCCTTCGGTAGGGGCCGAATCTCCTACAATGAGCAGTTCTTC
CASSFGRGRISYNEQFF
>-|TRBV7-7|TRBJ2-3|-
TGTGCTAGCAGCTTAGGCTCGTCTAGTGCAGATACGCAGTATTTT
CASSLGSSSADTQYF